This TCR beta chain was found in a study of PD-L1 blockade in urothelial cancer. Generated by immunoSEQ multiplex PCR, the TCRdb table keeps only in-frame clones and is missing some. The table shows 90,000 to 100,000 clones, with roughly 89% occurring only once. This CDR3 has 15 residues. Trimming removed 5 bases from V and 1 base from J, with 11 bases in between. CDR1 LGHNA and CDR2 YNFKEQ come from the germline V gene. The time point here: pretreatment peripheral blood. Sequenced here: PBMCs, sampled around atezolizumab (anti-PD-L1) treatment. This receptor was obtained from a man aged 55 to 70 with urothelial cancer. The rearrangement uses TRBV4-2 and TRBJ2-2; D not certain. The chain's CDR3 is CASSSRVQNTGELFF. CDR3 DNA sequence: TGTGCCAGCAGCTCCCGGGTCCAGAACACCGGGGAGCTGTTTTTT.